This T cell receptor beta chain is drawn from a study of STAT3 mutations in large granular lymphocyte leukemia. Study in general: Under 50% of treated T-LGLL patients showed hematologic response to immunosuppression. General observations from the study: Every T-cell large granular lymphocyte leukemia patient had at least one immunodominant TCR beta clonotype.

Worth noting for this clone: Its specificity is not known.

This CDR3 has 14 residues. Between the trimmed V and J ends, which lost 2 bases and 2 bases, there was a span of 10 bases. Per the germline V gene, CDR1 is SGHTA and CDR2 is FQGNSA. Only in-frame clones appear in the TCRdb table, and some are missing; sequencing was by immunoSEQ multiplex PCR. The table lists some 7,000 clones, approximately 62% of them singletons. This TCR derives from a boy aged 5 to 17 with T-cell large granular lymphocyte leukemia. Some clones in this sample may be carry-over from other donors' samples. The chain has TRBV7-2 and TRBJ2-7; D unclear. The sample comprised peripheral blood mononuclear cells. CDR3 in amino acids: CASSLLRATYEQYF. In nucleotides, the CDR3 is TGTGCCAGCAGCTTACTTCGGGCGACCTACGAGCAGTACTTC. Full variable domain (rest looked up from reference TRBV7-2 and TRBJ2-7): GAGVSQSPSNKVTEKGKDVELRCDPISGHTALYWYRQSLGQGLEFLIYFQGNSAPDKSGLPSDRFSAERTGGSVSTLTIQRTQQEDSAVYLCASSLLRATYEQYFGPGTRLTVT.